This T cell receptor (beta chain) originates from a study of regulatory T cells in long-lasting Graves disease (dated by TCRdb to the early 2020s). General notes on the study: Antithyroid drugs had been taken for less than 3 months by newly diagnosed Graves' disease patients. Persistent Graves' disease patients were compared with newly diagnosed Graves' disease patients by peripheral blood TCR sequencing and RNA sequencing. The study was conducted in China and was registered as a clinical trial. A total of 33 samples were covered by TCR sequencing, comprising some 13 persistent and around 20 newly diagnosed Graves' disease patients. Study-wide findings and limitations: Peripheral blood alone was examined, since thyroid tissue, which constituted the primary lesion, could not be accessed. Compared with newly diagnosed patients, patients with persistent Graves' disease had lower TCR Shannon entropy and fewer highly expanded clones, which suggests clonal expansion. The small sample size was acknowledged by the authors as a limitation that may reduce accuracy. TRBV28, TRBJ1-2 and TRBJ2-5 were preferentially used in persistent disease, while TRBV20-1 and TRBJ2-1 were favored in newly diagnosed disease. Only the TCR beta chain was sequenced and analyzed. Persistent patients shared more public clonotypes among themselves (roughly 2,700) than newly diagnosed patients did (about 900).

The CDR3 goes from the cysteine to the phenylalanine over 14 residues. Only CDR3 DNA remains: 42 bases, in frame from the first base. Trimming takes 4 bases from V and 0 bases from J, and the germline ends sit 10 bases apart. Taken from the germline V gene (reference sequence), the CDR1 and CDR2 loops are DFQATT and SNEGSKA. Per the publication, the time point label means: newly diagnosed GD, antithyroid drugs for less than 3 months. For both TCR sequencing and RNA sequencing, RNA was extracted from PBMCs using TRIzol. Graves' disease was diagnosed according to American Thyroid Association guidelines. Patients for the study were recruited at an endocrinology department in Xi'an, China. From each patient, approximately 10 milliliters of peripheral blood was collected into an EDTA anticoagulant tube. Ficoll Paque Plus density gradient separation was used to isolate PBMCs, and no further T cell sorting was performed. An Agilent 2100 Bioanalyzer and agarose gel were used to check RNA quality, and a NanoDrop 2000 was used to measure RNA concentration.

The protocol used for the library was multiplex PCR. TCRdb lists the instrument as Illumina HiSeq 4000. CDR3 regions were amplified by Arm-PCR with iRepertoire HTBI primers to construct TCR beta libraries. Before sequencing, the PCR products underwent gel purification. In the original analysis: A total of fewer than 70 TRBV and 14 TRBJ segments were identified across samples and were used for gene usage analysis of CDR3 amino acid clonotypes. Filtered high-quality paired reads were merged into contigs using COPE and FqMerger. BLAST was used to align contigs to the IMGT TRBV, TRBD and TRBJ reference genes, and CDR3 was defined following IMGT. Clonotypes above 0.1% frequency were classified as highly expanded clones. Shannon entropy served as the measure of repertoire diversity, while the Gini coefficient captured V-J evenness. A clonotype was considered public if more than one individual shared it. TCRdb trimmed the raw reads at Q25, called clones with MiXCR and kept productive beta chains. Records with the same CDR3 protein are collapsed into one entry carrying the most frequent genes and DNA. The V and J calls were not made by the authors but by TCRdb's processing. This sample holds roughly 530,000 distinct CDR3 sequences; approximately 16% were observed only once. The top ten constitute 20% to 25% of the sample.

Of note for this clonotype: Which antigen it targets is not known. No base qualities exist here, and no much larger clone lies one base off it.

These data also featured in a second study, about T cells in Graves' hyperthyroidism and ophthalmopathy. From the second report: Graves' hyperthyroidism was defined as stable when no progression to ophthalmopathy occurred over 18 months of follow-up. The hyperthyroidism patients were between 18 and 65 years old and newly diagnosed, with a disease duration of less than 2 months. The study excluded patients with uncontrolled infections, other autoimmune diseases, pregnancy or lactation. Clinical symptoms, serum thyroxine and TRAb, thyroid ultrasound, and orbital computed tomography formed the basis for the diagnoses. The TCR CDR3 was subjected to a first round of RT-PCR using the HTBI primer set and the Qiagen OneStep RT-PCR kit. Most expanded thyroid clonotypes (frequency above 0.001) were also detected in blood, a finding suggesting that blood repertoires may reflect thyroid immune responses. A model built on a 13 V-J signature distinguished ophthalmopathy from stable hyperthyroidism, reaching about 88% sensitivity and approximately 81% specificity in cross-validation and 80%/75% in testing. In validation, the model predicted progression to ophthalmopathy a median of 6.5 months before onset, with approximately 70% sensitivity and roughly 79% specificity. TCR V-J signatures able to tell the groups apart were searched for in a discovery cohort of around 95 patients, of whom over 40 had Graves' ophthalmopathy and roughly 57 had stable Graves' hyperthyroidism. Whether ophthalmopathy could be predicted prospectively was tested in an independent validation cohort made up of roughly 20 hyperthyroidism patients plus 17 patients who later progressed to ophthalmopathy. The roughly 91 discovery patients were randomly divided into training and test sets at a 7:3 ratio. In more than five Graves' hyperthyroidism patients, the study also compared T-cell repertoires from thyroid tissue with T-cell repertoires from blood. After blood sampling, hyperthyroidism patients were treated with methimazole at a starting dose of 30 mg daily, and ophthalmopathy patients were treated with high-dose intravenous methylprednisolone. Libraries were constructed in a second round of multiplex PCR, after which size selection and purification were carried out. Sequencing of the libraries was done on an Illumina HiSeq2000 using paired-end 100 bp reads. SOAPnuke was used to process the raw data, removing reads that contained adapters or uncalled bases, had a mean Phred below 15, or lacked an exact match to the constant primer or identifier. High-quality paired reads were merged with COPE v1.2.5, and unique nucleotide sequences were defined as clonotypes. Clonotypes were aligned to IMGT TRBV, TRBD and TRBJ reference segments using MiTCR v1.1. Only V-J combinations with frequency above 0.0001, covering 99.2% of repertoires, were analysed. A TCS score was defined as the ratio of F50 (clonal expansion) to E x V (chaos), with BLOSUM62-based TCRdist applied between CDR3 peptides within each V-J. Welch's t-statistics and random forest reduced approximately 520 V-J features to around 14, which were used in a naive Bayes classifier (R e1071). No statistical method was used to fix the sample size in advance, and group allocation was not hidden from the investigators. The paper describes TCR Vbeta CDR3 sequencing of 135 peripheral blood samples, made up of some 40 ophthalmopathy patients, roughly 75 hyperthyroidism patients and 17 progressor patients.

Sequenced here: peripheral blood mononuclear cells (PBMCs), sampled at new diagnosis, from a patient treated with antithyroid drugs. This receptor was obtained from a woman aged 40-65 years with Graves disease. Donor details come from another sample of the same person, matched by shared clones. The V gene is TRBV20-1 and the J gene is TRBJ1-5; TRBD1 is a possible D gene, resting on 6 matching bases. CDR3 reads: CSAKDSYSNQPQHF. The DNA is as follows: TGCAGTGCTAAGGACAGTTATAGCAATCAGCCCCAGCATTTT.